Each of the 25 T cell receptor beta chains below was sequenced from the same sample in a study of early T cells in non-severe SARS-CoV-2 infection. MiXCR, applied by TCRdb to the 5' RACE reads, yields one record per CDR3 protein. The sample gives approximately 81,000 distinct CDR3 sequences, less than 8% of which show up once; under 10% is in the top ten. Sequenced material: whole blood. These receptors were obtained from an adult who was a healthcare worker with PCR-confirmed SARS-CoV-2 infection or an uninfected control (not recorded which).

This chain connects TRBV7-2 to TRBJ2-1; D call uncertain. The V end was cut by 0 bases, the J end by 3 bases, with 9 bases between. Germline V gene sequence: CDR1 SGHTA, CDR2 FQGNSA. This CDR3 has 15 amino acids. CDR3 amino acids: CASSLARDLYNEQFF. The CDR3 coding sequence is TGTGCCAGCAGCTTAGCCAGAGACCTCTACAATGAGCAGTTCTTC.

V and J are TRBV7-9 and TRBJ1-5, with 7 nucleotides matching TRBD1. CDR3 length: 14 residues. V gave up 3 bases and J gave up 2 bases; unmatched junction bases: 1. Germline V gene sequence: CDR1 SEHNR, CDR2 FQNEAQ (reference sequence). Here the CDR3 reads CASSFGQGNQPQHF. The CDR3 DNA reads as TGTGCCAGCAGCTTCGGACAGGGCAATCAGCCCCAGCATTTT.

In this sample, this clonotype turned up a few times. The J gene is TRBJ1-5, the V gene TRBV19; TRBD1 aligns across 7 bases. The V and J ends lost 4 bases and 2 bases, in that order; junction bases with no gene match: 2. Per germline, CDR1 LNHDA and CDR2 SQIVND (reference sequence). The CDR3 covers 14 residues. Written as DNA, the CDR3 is TGTGCCAGTAGTAACCAGGGGGGCAATCAGCCCCAGCATTTT. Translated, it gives CASSNQGGNQPQHF. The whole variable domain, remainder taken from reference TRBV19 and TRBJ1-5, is DGGITQSPKYLFRKEGQNVTLSCEQNLNHDAMYWYRQDPGQGLRLIYYSQIVNDFQKGDIAEGYSVSREKKESFPLTVTSAQKNPTAFYLCASSNQGGNQPQHFGDGTRLSIL.

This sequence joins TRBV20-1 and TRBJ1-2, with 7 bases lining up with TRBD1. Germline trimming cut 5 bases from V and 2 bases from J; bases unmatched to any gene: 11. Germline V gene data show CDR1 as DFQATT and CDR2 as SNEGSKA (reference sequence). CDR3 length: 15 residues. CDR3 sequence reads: CSAVDRAGANYGYTF. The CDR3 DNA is TGCAGTGCTGTTGACAGGGCAGGGGCAAACTATGGCTACACCTTC.

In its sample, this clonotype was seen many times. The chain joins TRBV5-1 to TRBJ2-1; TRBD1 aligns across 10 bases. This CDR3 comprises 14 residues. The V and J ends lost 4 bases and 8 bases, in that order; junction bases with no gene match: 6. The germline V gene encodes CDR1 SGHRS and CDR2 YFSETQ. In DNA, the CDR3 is TGCGCCAGCAGCGTGGGACAGGGGTTTGATGAGCAGTTCTTC. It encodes CASSVGQGFDEQFF.

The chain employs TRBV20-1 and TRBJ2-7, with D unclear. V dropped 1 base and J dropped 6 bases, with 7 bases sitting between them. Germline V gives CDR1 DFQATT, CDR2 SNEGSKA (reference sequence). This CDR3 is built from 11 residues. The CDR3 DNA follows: TGCAGTGCTAGAGCCTTTCCCGAGCAGTACTTC. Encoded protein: CSARAFPEQYF.

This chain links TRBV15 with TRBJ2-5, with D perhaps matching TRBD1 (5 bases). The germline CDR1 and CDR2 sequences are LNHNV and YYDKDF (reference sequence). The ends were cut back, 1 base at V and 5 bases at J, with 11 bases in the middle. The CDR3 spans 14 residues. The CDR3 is CATSRGAGLETQYF. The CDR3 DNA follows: TGTGCCACCAGCAGAGGGGCAGGGCTTGAGACCCAGTACTTC.

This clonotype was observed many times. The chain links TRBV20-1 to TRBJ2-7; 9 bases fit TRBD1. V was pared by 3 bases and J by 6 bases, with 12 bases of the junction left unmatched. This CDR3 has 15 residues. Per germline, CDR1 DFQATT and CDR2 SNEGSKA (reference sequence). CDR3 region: CSASDRTGGNPEQYF. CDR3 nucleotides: TGCAGTGCTAGTGACCGAACAGGGGGCAACCCCGAGCAGTACTTC.

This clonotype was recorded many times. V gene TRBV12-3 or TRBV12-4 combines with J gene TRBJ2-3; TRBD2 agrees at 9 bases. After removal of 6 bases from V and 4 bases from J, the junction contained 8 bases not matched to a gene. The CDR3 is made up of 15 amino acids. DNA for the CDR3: TGTGCCAGCAGCCAGCCCGCGGGGGGGGCAGATACGCAGTATTTT. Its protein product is CASSQPAGGADTQYF.

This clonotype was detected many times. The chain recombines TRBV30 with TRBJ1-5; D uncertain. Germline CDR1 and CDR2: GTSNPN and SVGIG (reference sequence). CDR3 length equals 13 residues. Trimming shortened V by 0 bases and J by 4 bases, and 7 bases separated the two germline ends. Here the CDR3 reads CAWSVTQNQPQHF. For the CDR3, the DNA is TGTGCCTGGAGTGTAACACAGAATCAGCCCCAGCATTTT. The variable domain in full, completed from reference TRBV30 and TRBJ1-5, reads SQTIHQWPATLVQPVGSPLSLECTVEGTSNPNLYWYRQAAGRGLQLLFYSVGIGQISSEVPQNLSASRPQDRQFILSSKKLLLSDSGFYLCAWSVTQNQPQHFGDGTRLSIL.

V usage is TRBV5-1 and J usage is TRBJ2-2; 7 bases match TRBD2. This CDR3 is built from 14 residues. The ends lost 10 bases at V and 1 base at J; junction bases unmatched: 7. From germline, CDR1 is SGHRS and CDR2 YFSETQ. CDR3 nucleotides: TGCGCCGGCGCACTAGCGTTGAACACCGGGGAGCTGTTTTTT. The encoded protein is CAGALALNTGELFF.

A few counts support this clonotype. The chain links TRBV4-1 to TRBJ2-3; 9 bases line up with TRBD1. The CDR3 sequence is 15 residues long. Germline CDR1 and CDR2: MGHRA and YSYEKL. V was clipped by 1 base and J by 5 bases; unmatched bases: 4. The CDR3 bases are TGCGCCAGCAGCCAAGGGGGACAGGGAAAAGATACGCAGTATTTT. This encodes CASSQGGQGKDTQYF.

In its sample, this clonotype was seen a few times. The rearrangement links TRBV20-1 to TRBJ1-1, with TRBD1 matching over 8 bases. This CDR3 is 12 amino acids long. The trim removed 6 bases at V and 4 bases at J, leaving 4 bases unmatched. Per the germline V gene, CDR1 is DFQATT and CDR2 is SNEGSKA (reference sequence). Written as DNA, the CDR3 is TGCAGTGCAACCACAGGGGGCACTGAAGCTTTCTTT. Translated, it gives CSATTGGTEAFF.

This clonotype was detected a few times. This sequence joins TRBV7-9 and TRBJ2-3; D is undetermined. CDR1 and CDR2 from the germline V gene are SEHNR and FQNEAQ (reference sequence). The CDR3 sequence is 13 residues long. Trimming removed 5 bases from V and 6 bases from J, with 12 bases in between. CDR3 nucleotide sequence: TGTGCCAGCAGCCTAAGCACAGCGGATACGCAGTATTTT. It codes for CASSLSTADTQYF.

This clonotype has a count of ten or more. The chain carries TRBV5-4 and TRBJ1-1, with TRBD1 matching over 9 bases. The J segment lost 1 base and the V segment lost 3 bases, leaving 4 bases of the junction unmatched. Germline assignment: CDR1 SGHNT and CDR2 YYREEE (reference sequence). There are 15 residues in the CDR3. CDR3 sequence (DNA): TGTGCCAGCAGCTCGGACAGGGGCCCGAACACTGAAGCTTTCTTT. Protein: CASSSDRGPNTEAFF.

In DNA, the CDR3 is TGTGCCAGCAGTTTTTTGTCGGACGGGGAAGATACGCAGTATTTT. This translates into CASSFLSDGEDTQYF. The chain is built from TRBV28 and TRBJ2-3; weak D call: TRBD2 (5 bases). Germline V CDR1 and CDR2: MDHEN, SYDVKM. The CDR3 is made up of 15 amino acids. V was trimmed by 3 bases and J by 5 bases, leaving 15 bases between them.

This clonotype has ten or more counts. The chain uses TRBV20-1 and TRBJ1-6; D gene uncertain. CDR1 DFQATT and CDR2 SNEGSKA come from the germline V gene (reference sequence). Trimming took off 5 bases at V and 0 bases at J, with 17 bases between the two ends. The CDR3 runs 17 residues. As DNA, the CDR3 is TGCAGTGCTGGCAGACTAGCCCTGAGCTCCTATAATTCACCCCTCCACTTT. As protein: CSAGRLALSSYNSPLHF.

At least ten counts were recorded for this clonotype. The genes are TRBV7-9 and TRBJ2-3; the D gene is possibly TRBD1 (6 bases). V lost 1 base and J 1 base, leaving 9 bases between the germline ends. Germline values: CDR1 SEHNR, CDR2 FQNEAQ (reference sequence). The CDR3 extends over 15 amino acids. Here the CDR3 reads CASSLEQGGTDTQYF. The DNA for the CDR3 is TGTGCCAGCAGCTTAGAACAGGGAGGCACAGATACGCAGTATTTT.

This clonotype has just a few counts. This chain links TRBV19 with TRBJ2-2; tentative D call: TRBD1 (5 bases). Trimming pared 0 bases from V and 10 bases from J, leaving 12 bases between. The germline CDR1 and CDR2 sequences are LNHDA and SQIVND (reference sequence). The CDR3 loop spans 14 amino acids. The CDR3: CASSIEVQAQELFF. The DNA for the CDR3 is TGTGCCAGTAGTATAGAGGTACAGGCCCAGGAGCTGTTTTTT.

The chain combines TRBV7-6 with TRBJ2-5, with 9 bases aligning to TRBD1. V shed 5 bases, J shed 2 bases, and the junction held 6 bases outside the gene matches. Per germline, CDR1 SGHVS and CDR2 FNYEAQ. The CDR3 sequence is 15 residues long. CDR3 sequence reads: CASSRGTGQQETQYF. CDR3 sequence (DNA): TGTGCCAGCAGCCGCGGGACAGGGCAGCAAGAGACCCAGTACTTC.

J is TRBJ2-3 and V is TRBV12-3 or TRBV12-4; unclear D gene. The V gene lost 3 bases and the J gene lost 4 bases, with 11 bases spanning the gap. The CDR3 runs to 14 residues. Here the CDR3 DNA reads TGTGCCAGCAGTTTTCAGATAGCAGCAGATACGCAGTATTTT. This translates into CASSFQIAADTQYF.

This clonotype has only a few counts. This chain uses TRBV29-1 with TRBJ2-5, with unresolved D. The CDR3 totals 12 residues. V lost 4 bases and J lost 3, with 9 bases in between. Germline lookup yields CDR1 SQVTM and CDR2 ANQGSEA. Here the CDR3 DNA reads TGCAGCGTTGCACAGAAGGAAGAGACCCAGTACTTC. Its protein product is CSVAQKEETQYF.

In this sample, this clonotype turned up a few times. CDR3 nucleotide sequence: TGTGCCAGCAGTTACTCAGCGGGAGGAGGGTACGAGCAGTACTTC. It encodes CASSYSAGGGYEQYF. The chain joins TRBV6-6 to TRBJ2-7; TRBD2 matches at 9 bases. The CDR3 contains 15 residues. CDR1 is MNHNY, CDR2 SVGAGI, per germline (reference sequence). V lost 0 bases and J lost 4; bases outside the gene matches: 4.

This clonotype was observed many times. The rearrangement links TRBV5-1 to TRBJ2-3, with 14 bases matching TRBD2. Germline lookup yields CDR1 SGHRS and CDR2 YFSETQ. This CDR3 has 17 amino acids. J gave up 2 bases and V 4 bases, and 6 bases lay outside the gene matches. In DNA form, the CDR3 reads TGCGCCAGCAGCCCTGGGACTAGCGGGGGTTCCACAGATACGCAGTATTTT. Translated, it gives CASSPGTSGGSTDTQYF. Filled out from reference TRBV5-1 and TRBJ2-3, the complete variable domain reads KAGVTQTPRYLIKTRGQQVTLSCSPISGHRSVSWYQQTPGQGLQFLFEYFSETQRNKGNFPGRFSGRQFSNSRSEMNVSTLELGDSALYLCASSPGTSGGSTDTQYFGPGTRLTVL.

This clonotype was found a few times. The CDR3 sequence: CASSPQRLAGGSTDTQYF. The CDR3 DNA reads TGTGCCAGTAGTCCCCAGAGACTAGCGGGGGGAAGCACAGATACGCAGTATTTT. This chain joins TRBV19 and TRBJ2-3; TRBD2 matches at 13 bases. The CDR3 sequence is 18 residues long. V dropped 5 bases and J dropped 0; count of bases not matched to a gene: 8. The V gene's germline CDR1 is LNHDA and CDR2 SQIVND (reference sequence).